These 5 T cell receptor beta chains share one sample of origin, sequenced in a study of CXCR3 chemokines and chemotherapy response in bladder cancer. TCRdb reprocessed the PCR reads with MiXCR, giving one entry per CDR3 protein. This sample has about 8,900 distinct CDR3 sequences, with roughly 23% found just once. Sampling was carried out from a patient whose treatment included neoadjuvant chemotherapy. The receptors were sampled from a human donor with bladder cancer that did not respond to neoadjuvant chemotherapy.

This clonotype was detected ten times or more. J is TRBJ1-2 and V is TRBV7-2, with no clear D. Trimming removed 4 bases from V and 6 bases from J, with 15 bases in between. There are 14 residues in the CDR3. Germline assignment: CDR1 SGHTA and CDR2 FQGNSA. CDR3 DNA sequence: TGTGCCAGCAGCTCCGTTACACCCGTTGATGGCTACACCTTC. Translated, it gives CASSSVTPVDGYTF.

By proportion, this clonotype is medium-sized. The chain recombines TRBV19 with TRBJ1-2; possible D gene TRBD1, 5 bases. V was shortened by 4 bases and J by 2 bases, with 17 bases between the two germline ends. The CDR3 extends over 16 amino acids. In germline, CDR1 is LNHDA, CDR2 SQIVND (reference sequence). The CDR3, as DNA: TGTGCCAGTAGTAGGGGGACGGAATATATAAACTATGGCTACACCTTC. It specifies CASSRGTEYINYGYTF.

A remark on this clonotype: A far more abundant clone sits one base away, making this likely a read error. The chain couples TRBV7-2 to TRBJ2-1; perhaps TRBD1 as D (6 bases). V was cut by 4 bases and J by 10 bases, with 14 bases left in between. CDR3 size: 13 residues. The germline V gene has CDR1 SGHTA and CDR2 FQGNSA. CDR3 bases: TGTGCCAGCAGCTCCTTACAGGGCTACGAGCAGTTCTTC. As protein: CASSSLQGYEQFF.

This clonotype came up many times. The genes are TRBV30 and TRBJ2-3; D unresolved. Germline V lookup: CDR1 GTSNPN, CDR2 SVGIG (reference sequence). The CDR3 is 13 amino acids. Deletions cut 8 bases from V and 6 bases from J, with 18 bases between. The CDR3 DNA sequence: TGTGCCCACGGGCGTAGGGTCGGGGATACGCAGTATTTT. Translation gives CAHGRRVGDTQYF.

In this sample, this clonotype turned up once. A read error likely explains this, since a far larger clone differs by one base. The chain carries TRBV10-3 and TRBJ2-7, with D possibly being TRBD1 (6 bases). V gave up 7 bases and J gave up 7 bases, with 14 bases separating them. There are 12 residues in the CDR3. Germline CDR1 is ENHRY and CDR2 is SYGVKD. The DNA for the CDR3 is TGTGCCATCACATGGGGGCTTGGTGAGCAGTACTTC. Its protein product is CAITWGLGEQYF.